Below, 13 T cell receptor beta chains from the same sample are listed, as sequenced in a study of regulatory T cells in long-lasting Graves disease. Investigators prepared the TCR beta libraries by applying iRepertoire HTBI primers and Arm-PCR of CDR3 regions. TCRdb independently ran MiXCR on the multiplex PCR reads; one entry per CDR3 protein. Here the sample spans 300,000 to 400,000 distinct CDR3 sequences, more than 15% being singletons. Time point denoted: newly diagnosed GD, antithyroid drugs for less than 3 months. PBMCs provided the RNA from which the TCR library was made. The sample in question was peripheral blood mononuclear cells (PBMCs), obtained at new diagnosis, from a patient treated with antithyroid drugs. These receptors all come from a female donor with Graves disease.

In this sample, this clonotype turned up a few times. CDR3 sequence: CASSMLTSGRGNEQFF. The CDR3 bases are TGTGCCAGTAGTATGCTTACTAGCGGGAGGGGCAATGAGCAGTTCTTC. The chain links TRBV19 to TRBJ2-1; 13 bases map to TRBD2. In germline, CDR1 is LNHDA, CDR2 SQIVND (reference sequence). This CDR3 is 16 amino acids long. The ends lost 3 bases at V and 6 bases at J; junction bases unmatched: 5.

A remark on this clonotype: A read error likely explains this, since a far larger clone differs by one base. The conserved phenylalanine or tryptophan normally closing the CDR3 is absent here, so this likely arose from a read error. Because the CDR3's place on the DNA is in doubt, the DNA is left out and the CDR3 is given as listed by TCRdb. J is TRBJ2-3 and V is TRBV12-3 or TRBV12-4; the D call of TRBD2 is as the table states it, not checked on the DNA. The CDR3 is 14 residues long, counting both termini. CDR3 in amino acids: CASSLSSGDSEQYY.

This clonotype was seen repeatedly, ten times or more. The chain employs TRBV27 and TRBJ2-3; 7 positions agree with TRBD2. The CDR3 has 16 residues. Germline V gene data show CDR1 as MNHEY and CDR2 as SMNVEV (reference sequence). Trimming took 5 bases from V and 2 from J; bases not matched to a gene: 10. CDR3: CASSPRTRAYTDTQYF. In nucleotides, the CDR3 is TGTGCCAGCAGTCCCCGGACTAGGGCCTACACAGATACGCAGTATTTT.

This clonotype came up many times. The rearrangement links TRBV12-3 or TRBV12-4 to TRBJ2-3; 9 nucleotides agree with TRBD2. The CDR3 loop spans 16 amino acids. J lost 2 bases, V lost 5 bases, and 8 bases had no gene match. CDR3 residues: CASSGIAGAITDTQYF. CDR3 nucleotide sequence: TGTGCCAGCAGTGGGATAGCGGGAGCGATCACAGATACGCAGTATTTT.

This clonotype was observed at least ten times. The chain has TRBV12-3 or TRBV12-4 and TRBJ2-3; 9 bases match TRBD2. The CDR3 length is 15 residues. V shed 6 bases and J 2 bases; nucleotides not matched to a gene: 6. Here the CDR3 reads CASSRLAAHTDTQYF. CDR3 DNA: TGTGCCAGCAGCCGACTAGCGGCCCACACAGATACGCAGTATTTT.

In its sample, this clonotype was seen many times. J is TRBJ2-5 and V is TRBV28; D tentatively fits TRBD1 or TRBD2 (5 bases each). V lost 2 bases to trimming and J lost 4 bases, with 8 bases between them. Germline V CDR1 and CDR2: MDHEN, SYDVKM. The CDR3 totals 13 residues. CDR3 residues: CASSLKGTETQYF. DNA for the CDR3: TGTGCCAGCAGTTTAAAAGGGACAGAGACCCAGTACTTC. The full variable domain, rest sourced from reference TRBV28 and TRBJ2-5, is DVKVTQSSRYLVKRTGEKVFLECVQDMDHENMFWYRQDPGLGLRLIYFSYDVKMKEKGDIPEGYSVSREKKERFSLILESASTNQTSMYLCASSLKGTETQYFGPGTRLLVL.

A few counts support this clonotype. The rearrangement joins TRBV5-1 to TRBJ2-2, with a possible D match to TRBD2 (5 bases). V dropped 4 bases and J dropped 7 bases, with 14 bases sitting between them. This CDR3 comprises 14 residues. In germline, CDR1 is SGHRS, CDR2 YFSETQ. The CDR3 DNA is TGCGCCAGCAGCCTCCGTGTCGGGGACGGGGAGCTGTTTTTT. Translation: CASSLRVGDGELFF.

This clonotype has at least ten counts. The V and J genes are TRBV12-3 or TRBV12-4 and TRBJ1-4, with a possible D match to TRBD1 (5 bases). V lost 6 bases to trimming and J lost 7 bases, with 15 bases between them. The CDR3 has 14 amino acids. CDR3 loop: CASSRGPQGEKLFF. As DNA, the CDR3 is TGTGCCAGCAGCCGGGGACCTCAGGGTGAAAAACTGTTTTTT.

Comment on this clonotype: At one end the junction does not follow the germline gene, possibly because of a read error. The rearrangement joins TRBV18 to TRBJ1-1; maybe TRBD1 (6 bases). Germline V lookup: CDR1 KGHSH, CDR2 LQKENI. The CDR3 contains 14 residues. The CDR3 bases are TGTGCCATCTCACCTCGCAGGGGGAACACTGAAGCTTTCTTT. As protein: CAISPRRGNTEAFF.

This clonotype has ten or more counts. The chain couples TRBV9 to TRBJ2-2; D unclear. The V gene's germline CDR1 is SGDLS and CDR2 YYNGEE. The CDR3 covers 14 residues. V was cut by 3 bases and J by 6 bases, with 12 bases left in between. In DNA form, the CDR3 reads TGTGCCAGCAGCGGAGCCTCAGGTCCCGGGGAGCTGTTTTTT. Encoded protein: CASSGASGPGELFF.

This clonotype has ten or more counts. This chain connects TRBV24-1 to TRBJ2-7; D not resolved. V shed 3 bases and J shed 6 bases, with 20 bases lying between them. The CDR3 is made up of 16 amino acids. Per germline, CDR1 KGHDR and CDR2 SFDVKD. The CDR3 DNA reads TGTGCCACCAGTGATGGGGTACCATCCACCCCCTTCGAGCAGTACTTC. Translating it yields CATSDGVPSTPFEQYF.

In its sample, this clonotype was seen many times. This sequence joins TRBV5-6 and TRBJ2-7, with D perhaps matching TRBD1 (5 bases). The CDR3 extends over 16 amino acids. Germline values: CDR1 SGHDT, CDR2 YYEEEE. Trimming removed 1 base at V and 2 bases at J, with 16 bases between. The CDR3 reads CASSLRRQGDPYEQYF. The DNA for the CDR3 is TGTGCCAGCAGCTTGCGTAGGCAGGGTGATCCCTACGAGCAGTACTTC.

This sequence joins TRBV5-1 and TRBJ2-2, with TRBD2 as a possible D gene (5 bases). Germline CDR1 and CDR2: SGHRS and YFSETQ. The CDR3 has 15 amino acids. V dropped 4 bases and J dropped 5 bases, with 15 bases sitting between them. CDR3: CASSPLRAGTGELFF. The CDR3 DNA reads as TGCGCCAGCAGCCCCCTGCGGGCCGGTACCGGGGAGCTGTTTTTT. Together with reference TRBV5-1 and TRBJ2-2, the CDR3 gives the full variable domain: KAGVTQTPRYLIKTRGQQVTLSCSPISGHRSVSWYQQTPGQGLQFLFEYFSETQRNKGNFPGRFSGRQFSNSRSEMNVSTLELGDSALYLCASSPLRAGTGELFFGEGSRLTVL.